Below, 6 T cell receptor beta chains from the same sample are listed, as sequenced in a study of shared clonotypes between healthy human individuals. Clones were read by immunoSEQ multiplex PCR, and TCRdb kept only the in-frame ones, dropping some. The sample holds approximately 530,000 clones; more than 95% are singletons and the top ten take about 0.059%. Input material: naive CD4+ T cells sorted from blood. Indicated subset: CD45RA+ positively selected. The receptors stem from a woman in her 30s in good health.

The CDR3 bases are TGTGCCAGCAGCTCGAACGCGTTAGCAGGGAATGAGCAGTTCTTC. Encoded protein: CASSSNALAGNEQFF. The chain combines TRBV7-9 with TRBJ2-1, with a possible D match to TRBD1 (5 bases). The V and J ends lost 4 bases and 7 bases respectively, with 17 bases between them. Germline V gives CDR1 SEHNR, CDR2 FQNEAQ (reference sequence). The CDR3 has 15 residues.

CDR3 in amino acids: CASRIEGIWAEAFF. The DNA for the CDR3 is TGTGCCAGCAGAATTGAAGGGATATGGGCTGAAGCTTTCTTT. The genes are TRBV28 and TRBJ1-1; D is undetermined. Germline assignment: CDR1 MDHEN and CDR2 SYDVKM. The CDR3 has 14 amino acids. Deletions cut 6 bases from V and 6 bases from J, with 17 bases between.

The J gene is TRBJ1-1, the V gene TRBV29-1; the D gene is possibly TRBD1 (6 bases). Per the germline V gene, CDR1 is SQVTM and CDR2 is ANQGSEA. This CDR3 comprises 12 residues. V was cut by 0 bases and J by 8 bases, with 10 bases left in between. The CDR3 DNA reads TGCAGCGTTGAAGATCAGGGGCTGGAAGCTTTCTTT. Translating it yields CSVEDQGLEAFF.

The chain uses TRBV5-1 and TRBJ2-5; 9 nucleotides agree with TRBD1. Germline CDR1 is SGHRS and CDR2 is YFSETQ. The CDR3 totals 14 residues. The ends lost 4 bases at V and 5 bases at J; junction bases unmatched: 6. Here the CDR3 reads CASSAGQGWETQYF. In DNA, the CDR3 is TGCGCCAGCAGCGCCGGACAGGGGTGGGAGACCCAGTACTTC.

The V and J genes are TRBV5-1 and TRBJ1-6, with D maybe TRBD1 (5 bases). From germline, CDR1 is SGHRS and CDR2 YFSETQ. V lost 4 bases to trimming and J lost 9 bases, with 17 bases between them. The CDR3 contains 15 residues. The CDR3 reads CASSPGAGPGSPLHF. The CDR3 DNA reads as TGCGCCAGCAGCCCGGGAGCAGGGCCGGGTTCACCCCTCCACTTT.

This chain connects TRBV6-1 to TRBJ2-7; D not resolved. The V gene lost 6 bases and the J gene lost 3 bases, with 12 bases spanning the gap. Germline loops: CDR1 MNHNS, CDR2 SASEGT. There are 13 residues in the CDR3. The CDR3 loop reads CASRRDPRYEQYF. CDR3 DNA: TGTGCCAGCAGGCGAGACCCACGCTACGAGCAGTACTTC.